A selection of T cell receptor beta chains follows, all from one sample in a study of somatic mutations in cytotoxic T cells in rheumatoid arthritis. This table comes from immunoSEQ multiplex PCR, and its TCRdb copy is limited to in-frame clones, with some not included. In the table there are around 20,000 clones, 55% to 80% of which are singletons. Sample: CD8+ T cells sorted from blood. The receptors shown here come from an adult with rheumatoid arthritis. CDR3s include the opening cysteine and the closing phenylalanine or tryptophan. Fields, in order: clone size, V gene, D gene, J gene, CDR3 protein, CDR3 DNA. A D gene is named only where the DNA matches it firmly. The size entry is marked missing in some rows and otherwise reads once, few, many or a size class.

medium-sized	TRBV27	TRBD2	TRBJ2-7	CASSLGSGGHYEQYF	TGTGCCAGCAGTTTGGGTAGCGGGGGACACTACGAGCAGTACTTC
once	TRBV4-3	TRBD1	TRBJ2-1	CASSQEVYRGGSGEQFF	TGCGCCAGCAGCCAAGAAGTGTATCGAGGGGGCTCGGGGGAGCAGTTCTTC
few	TRBV14	-	TRBJ1-1	CASSPWIGTNEAFF	TGTGCCAGCAGCCCGTGGATAGGGACAAATGAAGCTTTCTTT
-	TRBV7-2	TRBD2	TRBJ2-7	CASSWGLGYEQYF	TGTGCCAGCAGCTGGGGACTAGGCTACGAGCAGTACTTC
-	TRBV7-9	-	TRBJ2-7	CASSPSDQGRGEQYF	TGTGCCAGCAGCCCCTCGGATCAGGGAAGGGGCGAGCAGTACTTC
-	TRBV7-9	-	TRBJ2-2	CASRGSNAGELFF	TGTGCCAGCAGGGGCAGTAACGCCGGGGAGCTGTTTTTT
few	TRBV6-6	-	TRBJ1-1	CASSTSGVGTEAFF	TGTGCCAGCAGTACGTCAGGGGTTGGGACTGAAGCTTTCTTT
-	TRBV4-2	TRBD2	TRBJ2-5	CASSQELAGGFETQYF	TGTGCCAGCAGCCAAGAATTAGCGGGGGGTTTTGAGACCCAGTACTTC
-	TRBV5-3	-	TRBJ1-1	CARSLCQGNTEAFF	TGTGCCAGAAGCTTGTGTCAGGGGAACACTGAAGCTTTCTTT
-	TRBV4-3	-	TRBJ1-2	CASSQGGAGSVLGYTF	TGCGCCAGCAGCCAGGGGGGGGCAGGGTCCGTCTTGGGCTACACCTTC
few	TRBV27	-	TRBJ1-1	CASRETGYTEAFF	TGTGCCAGCAGGGAGACAGGATACACTGAAGCTTTCTTT
-	TRBV30	-	TRBJ2-6	CAWIRRPLSGANVLTF	TGTGCCTGGATAAGGCGCCCCCTCTCTGGGGCCAACGTCCTGACTTTC
-	TRBV5-1	-	TRBJ1-4	CASSFRAPNEKLFF	TGCGCCAGCAGCTTCCGGGCCCCTAATGAAAAACTGTTTTTT
-	TRBV7-2	TRBD1	TRBJ2-5	CASRDREETQYF	TGTGCCAGTCGAGACAGGGAAGAGACCCAGTACTTC
few	TRBV13	TRBD2	TRBJ2-1	CASSLRLAGNEQFF	TGTGCCAGCAGCTTAAGACTAGCGGGAAATGAGCAGTTCTTC
-	TRBV19	-	TRBJ2-6	CASSIDNSGANVLTF	TGTGCCAGTAGTATAGACAACTCTGGGGCCAACGTCCTGACTTTC
-	TRBV28	TRBD2	TRBJ2-5	CASSTLAEETQYF	TGTGCCAGCAGCACCCTAGCGGAAGAGACCCAGTACTTC
-	TRBV13	TRBD2	TRBJ2-3	CASSNSGGGTDTQYF	TGTGCCAGCAGCAATAGCGGGGGGGGGACAGATACGCAGTATTTT
few	TRBV19	-	TRBJ2-2	CASSPNEWVNTGELFF	TGTGCCAGTAGCCCCAATGAGTGGGTAAACACCGGGGAGCTGTTTTTT
once	TRBV27	TRBD2	TRBJ2-2	CASSFLREAGVNTGELFF	TGTGCCAGCAGTTTTCTCCGTGAGGCGGGGGTGAACACCGGGGAGCTGTTTTTT
few	TRBV5-1	-	TRBJ2-7	CASRPTGEYEQYF	TGCGCCAGCAGACCGACTGGGGAATACGAGCAGTACTTC
-	TRBV5-4	-	TRBJ1-3	CASSQDDANSGNTIYF	TGCGCCAGCAGCCAAGATGACGCGAACTCTGGAAACACCATATATTTT
-	TRBV28	-	TRBJ1-5	CASRPVGSQPQHF	TGTGCCAGCAGACCTGTCGGGAGTCAGCCCCAGCATTTT
few	TRBV10-2	TRBD2	TRBJ2-3	CASSEVIAAGGTDTQYF	TGCGCCAGCAGTGAAGTAATAGCGGCGGGGGGCACAGATACGCAGTATTTT
-	TRBV7-9	-	TRBJ2-1	CASSWAGNEQFF	TGTGCCAGCAGCTGGGCAGGTAATGAGCAGTTCTTC
few	TRBV28	TRBD1	TRBJ2-7	CASSWGSGTGYEQYF	TGTGCCAGCAGTTGGGGCTCCGGGACAGGATACGAGCAGTACTTC
-	TRBV15	-	TRBJ2-2	CATSPGQTNTGELFF	TGTGCCACCAGCCCCGGGCAGACGAACACCGGGGAGCTGTTTTTT
-	TRBV7-9	-	TRBJ1-5	CASSPYNQPQHF	TGTGCCAGCAGCCCCTACAATCAGCCCCAGCATTTT
once	TRBV5-1	-	TRBJ2-2	CASSFEGELFF	TGCGCCAGCAGCTTTGAGGGGGAGCTGTTTTTT
-	TRBV4-2	TRBD1	TRBJ1-4	CASGGQGANEKLFF	TGTGCCAGCGGCGGACAGGGGGCTAATGAAAAACTGTTTTTT
-	TRBV6-6	-	TRBJ2-3	CASSHGTDTQYF	TGTGCCAGCAGCCATGGCACAGATACGCAGTATTTT
medium-sized	TRBV5-4	TRBD1	TRBJ2-1	CASSRDSPYNEQFF	TGTGCCAGCAGCCGGGACAGTCCCTACAATGAGCAGTTCTTC
-	TRBV9	-	TRBJ1-1	CASSVVAGRNTEAFF	TGTGCCAGCAGCGTAGTGGCAGGGAGGAACACTGAAGCTTTCTTT
-	TRBV2	-	TRBJ1-1	CATQGGLSNTEAFF	TGTGCCACCCAGGGAGGGCTGTCCAACACTGAAGCTTTCTTT
once	TRBV5-1	-	TRBJ2-7	CASSFGYEQYF	TGCGCCAGCAGCTTCGGATACGAGCAGTACTTC
-	TRBV4-1	-	TRBJ2-1	CASSSEVGPDLYNEQFF	TGCGCCAGCAGCTCTGAGGTAGGGCCGGATCTATACAATGAGCAGTTCTTC
-	TRBV9	TRBD2	TRBJ2-3	CASSVEGGGVADTQYF	TGTGCCAGCAGCGTAGAAGGCGGGGGAGTTGCAGATACGCAGTATTTT
-	TRBV6-5	TRBD1	TRBJ1-4	CASSYGQGDEKLFF	TGTGCCAGCAGTTACGGGCAGGGGGACGAAAAACTGTTTTTT
-	TRBV21-1	-	TRBJ1-1	CASSIRGLSGVPFF	TGTGCCAGCAGCATTAGAGGACTTTCGGGGGTACCTTTCTTT
-	TRBV6-6	-	TRBJ1-2	CASSYTRTPANYGYTF	TGTGCCAGCAGTTACACTCGGACACCGGCTAACTATGGCTACACCTTC
few	TRBV30	-	TRBJ1-1	CAWSVVGGGTEAFF	TGTGCCTGGAGTGTTGTAGGGGGGGGCACTGAAGCTTTCTTT
-	TRBV27	-	TRBJ1-3	CASSSPSGNTIYF	TGTGCCAGCAGTTCTCCTAGTGGAAACACCATATATTTT
few	TRBV5-4	-	TRBJ1-1	CASSSRPQGEAFF	TGTGCCAGCAGCTCGCGACCACAGGGTGAAGCTTTCTTT
-	TRBV27	TRBD1	TRBJ2-7	CASSLSTGEEPYEQYF	TGTGCCAGCAGTTTATCTACAGGGGAAGAACCCTACGAGCAGTACTTC
once	TRBV6-1	-	TRBJ2-3	CASISGASTDTQYF	TGTGCCAGCATCTCCGGGGCTAGCACAGATACGCAGTATTTT
-	TRBV27	-	TRBJ2-3	CASSPRQDTQYF	TGTGCCAGCAGTCCCCGACAGGACACGCAGTATTTT
-	TRBV4-1	-	TRBJ2-7	CASSQDGYEQYF	TGCGCCAGCAGCCAAGATGGATACGAGCAGTACTTC
-	TRBV7-2	-	TRBJ2-5	CASSRRGLIQETQYF	TGTGCCAGCAGCCGTAGGGGTCTTATCCAAGAGACCCAGTACTTC